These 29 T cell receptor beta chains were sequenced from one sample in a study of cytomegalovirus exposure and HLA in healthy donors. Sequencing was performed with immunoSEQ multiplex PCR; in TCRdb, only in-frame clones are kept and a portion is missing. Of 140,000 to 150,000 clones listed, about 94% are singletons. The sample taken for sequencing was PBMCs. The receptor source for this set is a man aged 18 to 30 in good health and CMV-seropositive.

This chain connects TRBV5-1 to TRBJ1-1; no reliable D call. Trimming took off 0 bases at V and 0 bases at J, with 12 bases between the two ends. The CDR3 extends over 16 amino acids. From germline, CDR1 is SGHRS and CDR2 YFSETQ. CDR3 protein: CASSLALVGMNTEAFF. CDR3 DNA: TGCGCCAGCAGCTTGGCCTTGGTGGGCATGAACACTGAAGCTTTCTTT.

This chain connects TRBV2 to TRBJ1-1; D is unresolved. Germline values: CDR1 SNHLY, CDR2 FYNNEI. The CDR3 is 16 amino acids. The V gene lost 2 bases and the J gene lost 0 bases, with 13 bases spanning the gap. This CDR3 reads CASSEFRTYMNTEAFF. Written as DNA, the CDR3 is TGTGCCAGCAGTGAATTTAGAACTTATATGAACACTGAAGCTTTCTTT.

This chain's CDR3 is CASSLILGGGNYEQYF. Here the CDR3 DNA reads TGTGCCAGCAGTCTAATACTCGGGGGAGGGAACTACGAGCAGTACTTC. This chain uses TRBV28 with TRBJ2-7; TRBD2 matches at 7 bases. V lost 5 bases and J lost 3; bases outside the gene matches: 13. The germline CDR1 and CDR2 sequences are MDHEN and SYDVKM. The CDR3 extends over 16 amino acids.

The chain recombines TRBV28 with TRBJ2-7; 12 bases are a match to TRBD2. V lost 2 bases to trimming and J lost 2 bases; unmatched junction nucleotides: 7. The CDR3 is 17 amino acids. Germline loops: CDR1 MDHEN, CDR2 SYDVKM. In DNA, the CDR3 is TGTGCCAGCAGTTTACGGGCTAGCGGGAGGGTTCCCTACGAGCAGTACTTC. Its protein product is CASSLRASGRVPYEQYF. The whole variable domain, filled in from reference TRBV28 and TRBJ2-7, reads DVKVTQSSRYLVKRTGEKVFLECVQDMDHENMFWYRQDPGLGLRLIYFSYDVKMKEKGDIPEGYSVSREKKERFSLILESASTNQTSMYLCASSLRASGRVPYEQYFGPGTRLTVT.

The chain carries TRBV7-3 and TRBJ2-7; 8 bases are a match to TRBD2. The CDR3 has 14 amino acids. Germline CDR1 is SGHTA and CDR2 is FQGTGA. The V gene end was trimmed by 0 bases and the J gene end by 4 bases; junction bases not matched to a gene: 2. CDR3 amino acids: CASSLTSGGYEQYF. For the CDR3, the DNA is TGTGCCAGCAGCTTAACCAGCGGGGGATACGAGCAGTACTTC.

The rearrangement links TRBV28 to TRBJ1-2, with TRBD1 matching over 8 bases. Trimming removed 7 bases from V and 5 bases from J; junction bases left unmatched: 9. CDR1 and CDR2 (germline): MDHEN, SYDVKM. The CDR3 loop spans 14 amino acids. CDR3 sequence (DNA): TGTGCCAGCAACCTCCACCAGGGGGCTTATGGCTACACCTTC. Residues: CASNLHQGAYGYTF.

The CDR3 DNA is TGCGCCAGCAGCCAAGATCCCCTCCCGGAGAGCTCCTACGAGCAGTACTTC. Its protein is CASSQDPLPESSYEQYF. V usage is TRBV4-1 and J usage is TRBJ2-7; no reliable D call. Deletions cut 0 bases from V and 0 bases from J, with 15 bases between. The CDR3 runs to 17 residues. CDR1 is MGHRA and CDR2 is YSYEKL in the germline V gene.

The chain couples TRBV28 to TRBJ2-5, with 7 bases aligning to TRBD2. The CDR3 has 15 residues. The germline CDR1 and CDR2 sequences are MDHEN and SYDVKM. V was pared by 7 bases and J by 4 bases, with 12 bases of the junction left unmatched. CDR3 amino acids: CASTRGEGMGETQYF. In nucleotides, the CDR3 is TGTGCCAGCACCCGAGGGGAGGGAATGGGAGAGACCCAGTACTTC.

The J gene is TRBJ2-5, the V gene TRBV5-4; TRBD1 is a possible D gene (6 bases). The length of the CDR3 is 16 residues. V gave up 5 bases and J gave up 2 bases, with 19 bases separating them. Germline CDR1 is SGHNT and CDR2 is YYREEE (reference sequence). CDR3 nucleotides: TGTGCCAGCAGTCAAGTCAAGGGACAACCTCAAGAGACCCAGTACTTC. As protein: CASSQVKGQPQETQYF.

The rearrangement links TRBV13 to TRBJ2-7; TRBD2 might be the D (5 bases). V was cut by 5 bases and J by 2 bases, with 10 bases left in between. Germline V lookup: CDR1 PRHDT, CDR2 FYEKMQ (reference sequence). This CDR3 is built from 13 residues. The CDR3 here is CASSPEGAYEQYF. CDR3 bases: TGTGCCAGCAGCCCCGAGGGAGCCTACGAGCAGTACTTC.

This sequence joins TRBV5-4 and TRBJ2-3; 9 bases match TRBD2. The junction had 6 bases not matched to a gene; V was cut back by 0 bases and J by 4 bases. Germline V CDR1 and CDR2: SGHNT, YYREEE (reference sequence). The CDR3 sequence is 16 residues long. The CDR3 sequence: CASSLAAGGRADTQYF. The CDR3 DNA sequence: TGTGCCAGCAGCTTGGCGGCGGGAGGGAGGGCAGATACGCAGTATTTT.

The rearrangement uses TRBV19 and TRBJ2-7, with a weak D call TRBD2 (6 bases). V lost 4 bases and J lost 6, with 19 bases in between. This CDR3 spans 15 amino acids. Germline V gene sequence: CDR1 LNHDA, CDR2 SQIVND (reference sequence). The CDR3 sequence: CASSRGDRSLAEQYF. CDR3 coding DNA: TGTGCCAGTAGTAGGGGGGACCGCTCCCTCGCCGAGCAGTACTTC.

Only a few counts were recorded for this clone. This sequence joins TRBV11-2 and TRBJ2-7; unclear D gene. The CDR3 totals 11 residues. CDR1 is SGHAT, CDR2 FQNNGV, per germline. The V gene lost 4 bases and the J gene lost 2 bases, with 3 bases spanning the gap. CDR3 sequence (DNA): TGTGCCAGCAGCTCGGCCTACGAGCAGTACTTC. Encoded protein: CASSSAYEQYF.

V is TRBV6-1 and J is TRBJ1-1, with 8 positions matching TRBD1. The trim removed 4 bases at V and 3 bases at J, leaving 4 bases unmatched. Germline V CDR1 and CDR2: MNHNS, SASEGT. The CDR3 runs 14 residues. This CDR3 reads CASSAYRGDTEAFF. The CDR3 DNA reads TGTGCCAGCAGTGCCTACAGGGGGGACACTGAAGCTTTCTTT.

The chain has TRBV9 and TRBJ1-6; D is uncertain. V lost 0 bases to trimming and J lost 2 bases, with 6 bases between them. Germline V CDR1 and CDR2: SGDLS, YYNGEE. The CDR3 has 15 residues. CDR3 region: CASSVGLAYNSPLHF. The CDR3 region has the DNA TGTGCCAGCAGCGTAGGGCTTGCCTATAATTCACCCCTCCACTTT.

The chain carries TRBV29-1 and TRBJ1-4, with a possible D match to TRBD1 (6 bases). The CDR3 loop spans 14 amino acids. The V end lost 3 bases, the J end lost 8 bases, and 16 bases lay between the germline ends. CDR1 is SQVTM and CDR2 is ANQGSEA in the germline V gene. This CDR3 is CSVDLGQGIEKLFF. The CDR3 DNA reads TGCAGCGTTGACTTGGGGCAGGGGATCGAAAAACTGTTTTTT.

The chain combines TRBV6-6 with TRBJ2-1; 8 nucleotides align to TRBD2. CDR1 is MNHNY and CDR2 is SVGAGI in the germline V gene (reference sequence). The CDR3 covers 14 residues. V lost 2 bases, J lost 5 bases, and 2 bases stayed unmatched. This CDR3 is CASSYRGGNNEQFF. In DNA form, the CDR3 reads TGTGCCAGCAGTTACCGGGGGGGTAACAATGAGCAGTTCTTC.

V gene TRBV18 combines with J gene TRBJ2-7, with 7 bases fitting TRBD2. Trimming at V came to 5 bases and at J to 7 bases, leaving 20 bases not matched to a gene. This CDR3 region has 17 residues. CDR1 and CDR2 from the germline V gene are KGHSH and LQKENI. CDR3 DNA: TGTGCCAGCTCAGAAGGAATAGCGTCGGGAGGACTTGGGGAGCAGTACTTC. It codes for CASSEGIASGGLGEQYF.

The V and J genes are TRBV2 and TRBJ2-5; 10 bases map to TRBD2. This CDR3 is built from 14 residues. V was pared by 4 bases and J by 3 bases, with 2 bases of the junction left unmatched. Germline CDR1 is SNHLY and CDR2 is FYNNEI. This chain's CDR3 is CASSATSGEETQYF. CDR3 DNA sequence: TGTGCCAGCAGTGCTACTAGCGGGGAAGAGACCCAGTACTTC.

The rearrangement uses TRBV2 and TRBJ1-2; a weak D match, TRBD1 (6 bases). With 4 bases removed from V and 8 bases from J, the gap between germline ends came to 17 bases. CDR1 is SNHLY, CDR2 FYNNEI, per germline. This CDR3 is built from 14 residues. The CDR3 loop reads CASSGGGENIGYTF. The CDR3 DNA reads TGTGCCAGCAGTGGCGGGGGCGAGAATATCGGCTACACCTTC. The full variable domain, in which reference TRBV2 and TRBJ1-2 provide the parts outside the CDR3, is EPEVTQTPSHQVTQMGQEVILRCVPISNHLYFYWYRQILGQKVEFLVSFYNNEISEKSEIFDDQFSVERPDGSNFTLKIRSTKLEDSAMYFCASSGGGENIGYTFGSGTRLTVV.

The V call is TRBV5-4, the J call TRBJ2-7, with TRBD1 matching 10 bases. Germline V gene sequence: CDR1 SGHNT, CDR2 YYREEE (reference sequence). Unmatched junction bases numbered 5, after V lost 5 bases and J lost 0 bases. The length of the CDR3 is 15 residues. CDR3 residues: CASSPGTGDSYEQYF. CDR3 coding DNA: TGTGCCAGCAGTCCCGGGACAGGGGACTCCTACGAGCAGTACTTC.

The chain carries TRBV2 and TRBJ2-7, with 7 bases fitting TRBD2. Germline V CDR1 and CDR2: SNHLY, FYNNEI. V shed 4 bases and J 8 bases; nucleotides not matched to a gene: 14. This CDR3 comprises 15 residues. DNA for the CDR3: TGTGCCAGCAGTGGGGGGGGGAGCCCCAACTGGAAGCAGTACTTC. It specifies CASSGGGSPNWKQYF.

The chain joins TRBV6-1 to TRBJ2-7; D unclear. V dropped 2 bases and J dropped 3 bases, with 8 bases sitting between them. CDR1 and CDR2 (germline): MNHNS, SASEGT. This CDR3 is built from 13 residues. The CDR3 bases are TGTGCCAGCAGTGAAACCTCCTACTACGAGCAGTACTTC. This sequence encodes CASSETSYYEQYF.

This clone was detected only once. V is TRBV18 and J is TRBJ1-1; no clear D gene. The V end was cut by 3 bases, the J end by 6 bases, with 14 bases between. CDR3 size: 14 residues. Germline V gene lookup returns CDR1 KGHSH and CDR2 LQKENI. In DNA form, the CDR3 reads TGTGCCAGCTCACCCAAGTTGGAGGTCGCTGAAGCTTTCTTT. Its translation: CASSPKLEVAEAFF.

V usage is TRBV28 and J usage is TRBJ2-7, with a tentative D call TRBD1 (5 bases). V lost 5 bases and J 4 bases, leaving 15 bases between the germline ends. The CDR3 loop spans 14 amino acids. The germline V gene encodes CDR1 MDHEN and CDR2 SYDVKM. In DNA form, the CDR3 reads TGTGCCAGCAGTCGACAGCCACCCAAATACGAGCAGTACTTC. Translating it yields CASSRQPPKYEQYF.

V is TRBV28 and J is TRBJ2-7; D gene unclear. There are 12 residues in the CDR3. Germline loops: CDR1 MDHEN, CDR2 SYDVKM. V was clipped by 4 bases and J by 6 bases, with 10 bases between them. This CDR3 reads CASSYPHSEQYF. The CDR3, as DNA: TGTGCCAGCAGTTACCCCCATAGCGAGCAGTACTTC.

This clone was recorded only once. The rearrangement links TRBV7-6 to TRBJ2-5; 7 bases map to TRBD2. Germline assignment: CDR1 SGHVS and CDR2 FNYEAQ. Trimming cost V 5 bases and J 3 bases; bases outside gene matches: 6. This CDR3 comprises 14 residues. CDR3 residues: CASSPPGGEETQYF. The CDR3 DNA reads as TGTGCCAGCAGCCCACCGGGAGGTGAAGAGACCCAGTACTTC.

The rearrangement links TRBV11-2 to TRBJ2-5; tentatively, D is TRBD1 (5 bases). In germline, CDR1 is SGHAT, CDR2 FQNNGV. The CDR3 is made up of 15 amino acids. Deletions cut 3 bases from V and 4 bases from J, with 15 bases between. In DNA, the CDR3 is TGTGCCAGCAGCTTTGGTCGAAGGGGTGGAGAGACCCAGTACTTC. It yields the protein CASSFGRRGGETQYF.

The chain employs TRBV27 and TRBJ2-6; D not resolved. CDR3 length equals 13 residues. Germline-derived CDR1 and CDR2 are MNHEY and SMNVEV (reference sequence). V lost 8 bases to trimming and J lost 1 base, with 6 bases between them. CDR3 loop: CASARSGANVLTF. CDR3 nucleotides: TGTGCCAGCGCTAGATCTGGGGCCAACGTCCTGACTTTC.